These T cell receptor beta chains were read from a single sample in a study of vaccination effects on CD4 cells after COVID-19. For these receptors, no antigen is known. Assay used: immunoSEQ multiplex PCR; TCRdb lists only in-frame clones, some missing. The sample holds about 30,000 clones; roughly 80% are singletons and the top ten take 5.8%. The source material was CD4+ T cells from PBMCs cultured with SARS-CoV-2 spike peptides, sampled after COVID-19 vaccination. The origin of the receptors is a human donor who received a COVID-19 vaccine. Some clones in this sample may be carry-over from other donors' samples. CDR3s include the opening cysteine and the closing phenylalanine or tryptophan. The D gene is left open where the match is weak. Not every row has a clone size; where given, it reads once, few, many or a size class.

CASSLTEKAFF | TGTGCCAGCAGCTTAACAGAAAAAGCTTTCTTT | - | TRBJ1-1 | - | TRBV11-2
CSVGVQGHSESNQPQHF | TGCAGCGTTGGGGTGCAGGGGCATTCAGAGAGCAATCAGCCCCAGCATTTT | once | TRBJ1-5 | - | TRBV29-1
CASSLPGAVYEKLFF | TGTGCCAGCAGCTTACCAGGGGCTGTATATGAAAAACTGTTTTTT | - | TRBJ1-4 | - | TRBV5-6
CATSDRQDSNQPQHF | TGTGCCACCAGTGATCGACAGGATAGCAATCAGCCCCAGCATTTT | - | TRBJ1-5 | - | TRBV24-1
CATVAGGYNEQFF | TGTGCCACTGTAGCGGGGGGGTACAATGAGCAGTTCTTC | - | TRBJ2-1 | TRBD2 | TRBV2
CSARLGETQYF | TGCAGTGCAAGACTAGGAGAGACCCAGTACTTC | - | TRBJ2-5 | - | TRBV20-1
CASRDQPQHF | TGTGCCAGCAGGGATCAGCCCCAGCATTTT | few | TRBJ1-5 | - | TRBV6-4
CASSSAGGGQGNTIYF | TGTGCCAGCAGTTCCGCCGGAGGGGGGCAAGGAAACACCATATATTTT | - | TRBJ1-3 | - | TRBV28
CASSWRTGENYGYTF | TGTGCCAGCAGCTGGAGGACAGGGGAGAACTATGGCTACACCTTC | - | TRBJ1-2 | TRBD1 | TRBV7-2
CASGLDEGQPQHF | TGTGCTAGTGGTTTGGACGAAGGGCAGCCCCAGCATTTT | - | TRBJ1-5 | - | TRBV12-5
CSVGQGARPEAFF | TGCAGCGTTGGACAGGGGGCGCGCCCTGAAGCTTTCTTT | - | TRBJ1-1 | TRBD1 | TRBV29-1
CASSLGGTSGGAGNEQFF | TGTGCCAGCAGCTTAGGGGGGACTAGCGGGGGGGCCGGGAATGAGCAGTTCTTC | - | TRBJ2-1 | TRBD2 | TRBV7-3
CATSDLVAGGGETQYF | TGTGCCACCAGTGATTTAGTAGCGGGGGGTGGGGAGACCCAGTACTTC | - | TRBJ2-5 | TRBD2 | TRBV24-1
CASRKGRNQPQHF | TGTGCCAGCAGAAAGGGTCGCAATCAGCCCCAGCATTTT | - | TRBJ1-5 | - | TRBV27
CASRGVRDTQYF | TGTGCCAGCAGGGGAGTTCGGGATACGCAGTATTTT | - | TRBJ2-3 | - | TRBV12-3/TRBV12-4
CASSPSDTKNTEAFF | TGTGCCAGCAGCCCGTCAGACACCAAGAACACTGAAGCTTTCTTT | few | TRBJ1-1 | - | TRBV3-1/TRBV3-2
CASSVDRRGEAFF | TGTGCCAGCAGCGTAGATCGTCGGGGGGAAGCTTTCTTT | - | TRBJ1-1 | - | TRBV9
CASSANSFNEQFF | TGTGCCAGCAGCGCCAATAGTTTCAATGAGCAGTTCTTC | few | TRBJ2-1 | - | TRBV7-3
CASSYSTQGTGEQFF | TGTGCCAGCAGTTACTCGACTCAGGGGACGGGTGAGCAGTTCTTC | - | TRBJ2-1 | - | TRBV6-2/TRBV6-3
CASSTKGGSNQPQHF | TGTGCCAGCAGCACAAAAGGGGGTAGCAATCAGCCCCAGCATTTT | - | TRBJ1-5 | - | TRBV7-2
CASRTTGEPDTQYF | TGTGCCAGCAGGACGACAGGGGAGCCAGATACGCAGTATTTT | - | TRBJ2-3 | TRBD1 | TRBV7-8
CASSLTANTEAFF | TGTGCCAGCAGCCTGACGGCAAACACTGAAGCTTTCTTT | - | TRBJ1-1 | - | TRBV6-5
CASSLRTEGYGYTF | TGTGCCAGTAGCCTCCGGACAGAAGGCTATGGCTACACCTTC | - | TRBJ1-2 | - | TRBV19
CASSLGGLPDYGYTF | TGTGCCAGCAGCTTAGGGGGACTACCGGACTATGGCTACACCTTC | once | TRBJ1-2 | - | TRBV5-8
CASSVVDSGQPQHF | TGTGCCAGCAGCGTGGTAGACAGCGGCCAGCCCCAGCATTTT | - | TRBJ1-5 | - | TRBV9
CASRVDYSGETQYF | TGTGCCAGCAGGGTGGACTACTCGGGAGAGACCCAGTACTTC | - | TRBJ2-5 | - | TRBV7-2
CASSLDGQVARETQYF | TGCGCCAGCAGCTTGGACGGACAGGTGGCTAGAGAGACCCAGTACTTC | - | TRBJ2-5 | TRBD1 | TRBV5-1
CASTNRDDYGYTF | TGTGCCAGCACTAACAGGGACGACTATGGCTACACCTTC | few | TRBJ1-2 | - | TRBV6-6
CASSGLGRNTQYF | TGTGCCAGCAGTGGACTAGGGAGAAATACGCAGTATTTT | - | TRBJ2-3 | TRBD2 | TRBV12-3/TRBV12-4
CASSDRGTTEAFF | TGTGCCAGTAGTGACAGGGGGACCACTGAAGCTTTCTTT | - | TRBJ1-1 | TRBD1 | TRBV19
CATNSAQQSTDTQYF | TGTGCCACCAACTCGGCCCAGCAAAGCACAGATACGCAGTATTTT | - | TRBJ2-3 | - | TRBV24-1
CASSSGGTGYTF | TGTGCCAGCAGCTCGGGCGGAACTGGCTACACCTTC | - | TRBJ1-2 | - | TRBV7-9
CASSPWAEYGYTF | TGTGCCAGCTCACCGTGGGCGGAGTATGGCTACACCTTC | once | TRBJ1-2 | - | TRBV18
CASSVDRGQETQYF | TGTGCCAGCAGCGTGGACAGGGGCCAAGAGACCCAGTACTTC | - | TRBJ2-5 | TRBD1 | TRBV2
CASSLNTGVRNSPLHF | TGTGCCAGCAGCTTAAATACAGGGGTCAGAAATTCACCCCTCCACTTT | once | TRBJ1-6 | TRBD1 | TRBV7-8
CASSPAFWETQYF | TGTGCCAGCAGCCCTGCCTTCTGGGAGACCCAGTACTTC | - | TRBJ2-5 | - | TRBV7-3
CASSPGPMNTEAFF | TGTGCCAGCTCACCCGGCCCCATGAACACTGAAGCTTTCTTT | - | TRBJ1-1 | - | TRBV18
CASSENEVGGETQYF | TGTGCCAGCAGTGAAAACGAGGTGGGAGGGGAGACCCAGTACTTC | - | TRBJ2-5 | TRBD2 | TRBV6-1
CASSSAPRSNSPLHF | TGTGCCAGCAGCTCCGCCCCACGAAGCAATTCACCCCTCCACTTT | once | TRBJ1-6 | - | TRBV7-2
CSVRQGAEAFF | TGCAGCGTGAGACAGGGCGCTGAAGCTTTCTTT | - | TRBJ1-1 | TRBD1 | TRBV29-1
CASSPAVNTEAFF | TGCGCCAGCAGCCCGGCCGTGAACACTGAAGCTTTCTTT | - | TRBJ1-1 | - | TRBV5-1
CASRGDNNQPQHF | TGTGCCAGCCGGGGGGACAATAATCAGCCCCAGCATTTT | - | TRBJ1-5 | - | TRBV2
CSARQGTSTDTQYF | TGCAGCGCAAGACAGGGAACTAGCACAGATACGCAGTATTTT | - | TRBJ2-3 | TRBD1 | TRBV29-1
CASSPRQVAGVEAFF | TGTGCCAGCTCACCGAGGCAGGTGGCTGGCGTTGAAGCTTTCTTT | - | TRBJ1-1 | - | TRBV18
CASSPWTGQETQYF | TGTGCCAGCAGCCCCTGGACAGGGCAAGAGACCCAGTACTTC | few | TRBJ2-5 | TRBD1 | TRBV3-1/TRBV3-2
CASSQEWLAGVTDTQYF | TGTGCCAGCAGCCAAGAATGGTTAGCGGGGGTCACAGATACGCAGTATTTT | - | TRBJ2-3 | TRBD2 | TRBV14
CASSHRISSGNTIYF | TGTGCCAGCTCCCACAGGATAAGTTCTGGAAACACCATATATTTT | - | TRBJ1-3 | - | TRBV2
CASSRGQGQETQYF | TGTGCCAGCAGCCGCGGACAGGGCCAAGAGACCCAGTACTTC | - | TRBJ2-5 | TRBD1 | TRBV3-1/TRBV3-2
CASSESRSEETQYF | TGTGCCAGCAGTGAGAGTAGGTCAGAAGAGACCCAGTACTTC | - | TRBJ2-5 | - | TRBV2
CASSGPGTPSGNTIYF | TGTGCCAGCAGTGGTCCCGGGACACCCTCTGGAAACACCATATATTTT | - | TRBJ1-3 | - | TRBV6-2/TRBV6-3
CASSIGTENYGYTF | TGTGCCAGCAGCATCGGGACAGAGAACTATGGCTACACCTTC | - | TRBJ1-2 | TRBD1 | TRBV5-4